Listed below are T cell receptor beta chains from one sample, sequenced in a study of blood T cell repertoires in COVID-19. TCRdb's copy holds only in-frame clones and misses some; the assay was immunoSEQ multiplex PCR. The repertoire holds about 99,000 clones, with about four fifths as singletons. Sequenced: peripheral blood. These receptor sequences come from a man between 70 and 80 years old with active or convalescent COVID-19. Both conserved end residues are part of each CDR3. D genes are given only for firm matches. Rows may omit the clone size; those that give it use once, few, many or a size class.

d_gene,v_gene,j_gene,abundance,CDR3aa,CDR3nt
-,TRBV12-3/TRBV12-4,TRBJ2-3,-,CASSYGLTTQYF,TGTGCCAGCAGTTACGGACTGACGACGCAGTATTTT
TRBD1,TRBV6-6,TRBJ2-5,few,CASSPGQGLETQYF,TGTGCCAGCAGCCCCGGACAGGGTTTAGAGACCCAGTACTTC
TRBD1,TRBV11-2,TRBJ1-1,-,CASSRDRGAEAFF,TGTGCCAGCAGCCGGGACAGGGGGGCTGAAGCTTTCTTT
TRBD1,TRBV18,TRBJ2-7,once,CASSPRDSLYEQYF,TGTGCCAGCTCACCCCGGGACAGCTTGTACGAGCAGTACTTC
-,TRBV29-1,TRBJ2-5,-,CSAGGLVNRERETQYF,TGCAGCGCCGGCGGGCTCGTGAACAGGGAGAGGGAGACCCAGTACTTC
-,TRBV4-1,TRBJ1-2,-,CASSPTSTNYGYTF,TGCGCCAGCAGCCCCACCAGTACTAACTATGGCTACACCTTC
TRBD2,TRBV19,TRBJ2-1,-,CASTLAGTYNEQFF,TGTGCCAGCACTCTAGCGGGTACCTACAATGAGCAGTTCTTC
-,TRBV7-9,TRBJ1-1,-,CASSSPFSGNTEAFF,TGTGCCAGCAGCTCGCCCTTCTCAGGGAACACTGAAGCTTTCTTT
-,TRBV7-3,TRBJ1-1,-,CASSLTTVSGAATEAFF,TGTGCCAGCAGCTTAACGACAGTATCTGGCGCGGCCACTGAAGCTTTCTTT
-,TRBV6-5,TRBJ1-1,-,CASSIQENTEAFF,TGTGCCAGCAGTATACAGGAGAACACTGAAGCTTTCTTT
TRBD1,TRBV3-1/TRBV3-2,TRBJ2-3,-,CASSPYRGPSDTQYF,TGTGCCAGCAGCCCCTACAGGGGGCCTTCAGATACGCAGTATTTT
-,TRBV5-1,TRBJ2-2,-,CASSLGLGGVDAGELFF,TGCGCCAGCAGCTTGGGCCTAGGAGGGGTTGACGCCGGGGAGCTGTTTTTT
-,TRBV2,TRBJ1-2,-,CATSPGYGYTF,TGTGCCACCAGCCCAGGGTATGGCTACACCTTC
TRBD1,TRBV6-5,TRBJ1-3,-,CASYNRGAGNTIYF,TGTGCCAGCTATAACAGGGGAGCAGGAAACACCATATATTTT
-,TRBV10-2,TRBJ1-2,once,CASSRGREDYGYTF,TGCGCCAGCAGCAGGGGCCGGGAGGACTATGGCTACACCTTC